This TCR beta chain comes out of a study of PD-1 blockade in classical Hodgkin lymphoma. Study outcomes and limitations: Nothing has yet pinned down what causes the repertoire differences, possibly disease activity or prior therapy.

All trial patients relapsed after autologous stem cell transplantation. Points on this clone: Its antigen is not known.

The CDR3 runs 13 residues. The V and J ends lost 7 bases and 7 bases, in that order; junction bases with no gene match: 8. The germline gives CDR1 MNHEY, CDR2 SVGAGI. Measured with immunoSEQ multiplex PCR; TCRdb has only the in-frame clones, and not every one. The data contain some 20,000 clones, around 80% of them seen just once; the ten biggest clones take up roughly a sixth. Sample: peripheral blood mononuclear cells (PBMCs), taken before the second cycle of nivolumab. This sequence was found in a human donor with classical Hodgkin lymphoma. The V call is TRBV6-5, the J call TRBJ1-1, with 8 bases fitting TRBD1. The CDR3 is CASNTGTGLEAFF. In nucleotides, the CDR3 is TGTGCCAGCAATACCGGGACAGGACTTGAAGCTTTCTTT.